Included here is one T cell receptor beta chain sequence, with context. Its recognized antigen is unknown. Base qualities were left out, and no much larger clone turns up one base away. The same CDR3 can be traced to other DNA sequences in this sample. Collaborating institutions collected whole blood in K2EDTA tubes following their own protocols. Collaborator samples were shipped for TCRbeta analysis as frozen whole blood, isolated PBMCs, or DNA extracted from either sample type. TCRbeta CDR3 regions were amplified from genomic DNA by means of the immunoSEQ Assay, a bias-controlled multiplex PCR. In the original analysis: Within the assay, amplification of reference gene primers was used to estimate how many nucleated cells each sample contained. To quantify the absolute abundance of each unique TCRbeta CDR3 rearrangement, sequence reads were collapsed and filtered. Productive Simpson clonality was computed per sample as the square root of Simpson's diversity index over productive rearrangements. TCRdb obtained this table from immuneACCESS and retained in-frame rearrangements with V and J assigned. These tables miss some clones; where compared with another copy, unresolved V genes account for less than half of the shortfall, and the remainder is unexplained. V and J calls and clone size are as listed in that table; D and trimming were resolved from the DNA. For this sample the table gives roughly 200,000 clones, of which 88% were detected only once. The ten most abundant clones make up under 2% of the sample.

The data were taken from a study of blood T cell repertoires in COVID-19 (dated by TCRdb to the early 2020s). Some background on the complete study: Samples from collaborators originated in the United States, Italy and Spain and spanned both the acute and convalescent phases of COVID-19. The material from the prospective study consisted of cDNA or gDNA derived from T cells, B-cell-depleted T cells, or PBMCs. The repertoires were released in a freely available public database meant as a resource for research on the immune response to SARS-CoV-2. Nearly every sample came with metadata listing a de-identified subject ID, COVID-19 status, age in years and sex. The dataset comprised deeply sampled blood TCRbeta repertoires from subjects exposed to, actively infected with, or recovered from COVID-19. Where HLA class I and class II types were available, the types were taken from metadata supplied by the sample provider, not from assay-based typing. Samples were obtained from the ongoing ImmuneRACE study (first 160 participants) and from 950 to 1,500 subjects provided by 6 global collaborators.

Points the paper makes about the study in general: The amount of clinical and demographic metadata varied by source and participant and was provided uncurated.

The germline V gene encodes CDR1 MNHNS and CDR2 SASEGT. V is clipped by 1 base and J by 4 bases, and the sequence between their germline boundaries is 4 bases long. The CDR3 spans 12 residues, from the cysteine through the phenylalanine. Here the CDR3 DNA is all that survives: 36 bases in frame from base 1. This sequence uses TRBV6-1 and TRBJ1-1, with no reliable assignment of the D segment. This TCR derives from a man in his 70s with acute or convalescent COVID-19. Source material: peripheral blood. At the DNA level, the sequence is TGTGCCAGCAGTGAAGTTCGCACTGAAGCTTTCTTT. It translates as CASSEVRTEAFF.